This TCR beta chain came from a study of T cell repertoires in cytomegalovirus infection. Study at large: Both CMV infection and a matching HLA type were indicated by public TCR beta signatures. Study results and caveats: CMV carriers with the relevant HLA were identified by cumulative public TCR beta family frequency. The ex vivo response was dominated by HLA-C-restricted CMV-specific TCR beta clonotypes.

MiXCR was run by TCRdb on the reads, yielding one entry per CDR3 protein. The table includes around 330,000 distinct CDR3 sequences, 17% detected once. V was pared by 0 bases and J by 6 bases, with 12 bases between. Per germline, CDR1 DFQATT and CDR2 SNEGSKA (reference sequence). CDR3 length: 13 amino acids. A word on this clonotype: Its matching antigen is unknown.

J is TRBJ2-7 and V is TRBV20-1, with a weak D call TRBD2 (7 bases). The material sequenced was PBMCs. The sequence was collected from a human donor in good health (CMV status not recorded). Some clones in this sample may be carry-over from other donors' samples. As DNA, the CDR3 is TGCAGTGCTAGAGAGGGGGGGCGAGGCGAGCAGTACTTC. This sequence encodes CSAREGGRGEQYF.